One and the same sample provided the 20 T cell receptor beta chains below, sequenced in a study of identical twins. In TCRdb, the 5' RACE reads were re-called with MiXCR into one record per CDR3 protein. Here the sample spans some 440,000 distinct CDR3 sequences, 20% to 25% being singletons. The same sample was also used in a study of T cells expressing NK-cell markers.

Sequencing was carried out using CD4+ T cells sorted from blood. The receptors come from a woman younger than 30 in good health.

J is TRBJ2-6 and V is TRBV5-1; weak D call: TRBD2 (5 bases). The V and J ends lost 6 bases and 0 bases respectively, with 16 bases between them. Germline-derived CDR1 and CDR2 are SGHRS and YFSETQ. The CDR3 totals 17 residues. The CDR3 loop is CASINLAGNSGANVLTF. The CDR3, as DNA: TGCGCCAGCATCAATCTAGCAGGAAACTCTGGGGCCAACGTCCTGACTTTC.

The rearrangement uses TRBV6-1 and TRBJ1-2; 9 nucleotides line up with TRBD1. This CDR3 region has 13 residues. The germline gives CDR1 MNHNS, CDR2 SASEGT. The V and J ends lost 6 bases and 6 bases, in that order; junction bases with no gene match: 5. The CDR3 spells CASRSGTGHGYTF. CDR3 sequence (DNA): TGTGCCAGCAGATCCGGGACAGGGCATGGCTACACCTTC.

This clonotype was found a few times. This chain links TRBV24-1 with TRBJ2-1; D assignment may be TRBD1 or TRBD2 (6 bases each). Germline V gene sequence: CDR1 KGHDR, CDR2 SFDVKD. This CDR3 spans 20 amino acids. Between the trimmed V and J ends, which lost 7 bases and 1 base, there was a span of 28 bases. The CDR3 protein is CATSPAGTRGGRGSYNEQFF. The CDR3 DNA reads TGTGCCACCAGCCCCGCCGGGACAAGAGGAGGGAGAGGGTCCTACAATGAGCAGTTCTTC.

The rearrangement links TRBV30 to TRBJ2-1; no reliable D call. Trimming took 0 bases from V and 10 from J, leaving 10 bases between them. The CDR3 is 12 residues long. Germline V gene data show CDR1 as GTSNPN and CDR2 as SVGIG (reference sequence). The CDR3 sequence is CAWSVRGLEQFF. The CDR3 DNA is TGTGCCTGGAGTGTAAGAGGATTAGAGCAGTTCTTC.

CDR3 DNA sequence: TGTGCCAGCGGAGGGGGTTTCCCCCCATCTGGGGCCAACGTCCTGACTTTC. Translation gives CASGGGFPPSGANVLTF. The chain links TRBV9 to TRBJ2-6; the D gene could be TRBD1 or TRBD2 (6 bases each). V lost 7 bases to trimming and J lost 1 base, with 18 bases between them. The CDR3 contains 17 residues. Per the germline V gene, CDR1 is SGDLS and CDR2 is YYNGEE.

The CDR3 sequence: CSAQSGAGEQYF. CDR3 DNA: TGCAGTGCCCAATCAGGGGCTGGCGAGCAGTACTTC. V is TRBV20-1 and J is TRBJ2-7; weak D call: TRBD1 (6 bases). V was trimmed by 6 bases and J by 6 bases, leaving 15 bases between them. The length of the CDR3 is 12 residues. Germline V gene sequence: CDR1 DFQATT, CDR2 SNEGSKA (reference sequence).

This clonotype has a handful of counts. V gene TRBV12-5 combines with J gene TRBJ1-1, with TRBD1 matching over 7 bases. Germline V gene lookup returns CDR1 LGHNT and CDR2 FRNRAP. CDR3 size: 11 residues. J gave up 10 bases and V 1 base, and 0 bases lay outside the gene matches. CDR3: CASGLGQGAFF. CDR3 DNA sequence: TGTGCTAGTGGTTTGGGACAGGGAGCTTTCTTT.

The CDR3 here is CSATIPDRGETQYF. The CDR3 DNA reads TGCAGTGCTACCATCCCGGACAGGGGAGAGACCCAGTACTTC. This chain connects TRBV20-1 to TRBJ2-5, with 9 bases fitting TRBD1. Germline V gene data show CDR1 as DFQATT and CDR2 as SNEGSKA (reference sequence). With 4 bases clipped from V and 4 bases from J, the junction kept 7 bases outside the gene matches. This CDR3 has 14 amino acids.

J is TRBJ2-1 and V is TRBV10-3, with D possibly matching TRBD1 (5 bases). V was shortened by 5 bases and J by 6 bases, with 14 bases between the two germline ends. The CDR3 contains 14 residues. Germline-derived CDR1 and CDR2 are ENHRY and SYGVKD. As DNA, the CDR3 is TGTGCCATCAGTAGGCAGGGTAATGGCAATGAGCAGTTCTTC. Translated, it gives CAISRQGNGNEQFF.

This clonotype was recorded only once. A far larger clone is off by one base, so a read error is likely. CDR3 DNA sequence: TGTGCCAGCACCCTCTCCTACGAGCAGTACTTC. Translating it yields CASTLSYEQYF. The chain employs TRBV11-2 and TRBJ2-7; D unresolved. V dropped 7 bases and J dropped 0 bases, with 4 bases sitting between them. From germline, CDR1 is SGHAT and CDR2 FQNNGV. This CDR3 has 11 amino acids.

This chain connects TRBV20-1 to TRBJ1-5, with D perhaps matching TRBD1 (5 bases). V lost 1 base, J lost 1 base, and 14 bases lay in between. The CDR3 runs to 16 residues. Germline loops: CDR1 DFQATT, CDR2 SNEGSKA (reference sequence). The CDR3, as DNA: TGCAGTGCTAGAGTTGTTGAAGGGGTGAGCAATCAGCCCCAGCATTTT. This gives the protein CSARVVEGVSNQPQHF.

The chain recombines TRBV5-1 with TRBJ2-3; D not certain. Germline CDR1 SGHRS, CDR2 YFSETQ. Trimming stripped 6 bases from V and 2 bases from J, with 13 bases between. CDR3 size: 14 residues. CDR3 in amino acids: CASTPDLSTDTQYF. CDR3 DNA sequence: TGCGCCAGCACCCCGGACCTTTCCACAGATACGCAGTATTTT.

This clonotype has only a few counts. The chain recombines TRBV10-3 with TRBJ2-3; D is unresolved. From germline, CDR1 is ENHRY and CDR2 SYGVKD. This CDR3 has 16 residues. V lost 0 bases to trimming and J lost 10 bases, with 20 bases between them. In DNA, the CDR3 is TGTGCCATCAGTGAGTCGTTGTCCTCATCGGGCCCTCCGCAGTATTTT. This translates into CAISESLSSSGPPQYF.

This clonotype was counted a few times. This chain links TRBV20-1 with TRBJ2-7; 8 bases line up with TRBD2. CDR1 is DFQATT, CDR2 SNEGSKA, per germline (reference sequence). The CDR3 is made up of 14 amino acids. V lost 7 bases, J lost 3 bases, and 11 bases stayed unmatched. In DNA form, the CDR3 reads TGCAGTGTCTCTCCAGCGGGGGACAACTACGAGCAGTACTTC. It yields the protein CSVSPAGDNYEQYF.

The chain carries TRBV6-1 and TRBJ1-2; D is perhaps TRBD1 (6 bases). The V and J ends lost 7 bases and 8 bases respectively, with 23 bases between them. Germline V gives CDR1 MNHNS, CDR2 SASEGT. The CDR3 totals 15 residues. This chain's CDR3 is CASTIGRGLGAGYTF. CDR3 nucleotides: TGTGCCAGCACTATCGGGCGGGGATTGGGGGCGGGCTACACCTTC.

A few counts support this clonotype. This chain joins TRBV12-3 or TRBV12-4 and TRBJ2-1, with 9 bases lining up with TRBD1. The CDR3 has 16 amino acids. The V segment lost 5 bases and the J segment 1 base; nucleotides outside the gene matches: 6. CDR3: CASSPRGTGSYNEQFF. CDR3 coding DNA: TGTGCCAGCAGTCCTAGAGGGACAGGGTCCTACAATGAGCAGTTCTTC.

This clonotype was counted only a few times. This chain joins TRBV19 and TRBJ1-1; D ambiguous. The germline V gene encodes CDR1 LNHDA and CDR2 SQIVND (reference sequence). Between the trimmed V and J ends, which lost 6 bases and 1 base, there was a span of 12 bases. The CDR3 has 14 amino acids. The CDR3 DNA reads as TGTGCCAGTAGGAACACTCTCCGGAACACTGAAGCTTTCTTT. This translates into CASRNTLRNTEAFF.

V and J are TRBV5-6 and TRBJ2-7; D call uncertain. Deletions cut 4 bases from V and 2 bases from J, with 4 bases between. There are 11 residues in the CDR3. The germline gives CDR1 SGHDT, CDR2 YYEEEE. The CDR3 nucleotides are TGTGCCAGCAGCGATACCTACGAGCAGTACTTC. Protein product: CASSDTYEQYF. Supplemented by reference TRBV5-6 and TRBJ2-7, the full variable domain reads DAGVTQSPTHLIKTRGQQVTLRCSPKSGHDTVSWYQQALGQGPQFIFQYYEEEERQRGNFPDRFSGHQFPNYSSELNVNALLLGDSALYLCASSDTYEQYFGPGTRLTVT.

This rearrangement joins TRBV9 to TRBJ2-1, with D unresolved. The V and J ends lost 4 bases and 4 bases respectively, with 9 bases between them. There are 13 residues in the CDR3. Germline loops: CDR1 SGDLS, CDR2 YYNGEE. The DNA of the CDR3 is TGTGCCAGCAGCTTCGATGCATACAATGAGCAGTTCTTC. It translates to CASSFDAYNEQFF. The full variable domain, completed using reference TRBV9 and TRBJ2-1, is DSGVTQTPKHLITATGQRVTLRCSPRSGDLSVYWYQQSLDQGLQFLIQYYNGEERAKGNILERFSAQQFPDLHSELNLSSLELGDSALYFCASSFDAYNEQFFGPGTRLTVL.

The V call is TRBV9, the J call TRBJ2-7, with D possibly being TRBD1 (5 bases). This CDR3 is built from 15 residues. V was trimmed by 4 bases and J by 3 bases, leaving 17 bases between them. Germline V CDR1 and CDR2: SGDLS, YYNGEE. CDR3 amino acids: CASSLGDREYYEQYF. The CDR3 DNA reads as TGTGCCAGCAGCCTAGGCGACAGAGAGTACTACGAGCAGTACTTC.